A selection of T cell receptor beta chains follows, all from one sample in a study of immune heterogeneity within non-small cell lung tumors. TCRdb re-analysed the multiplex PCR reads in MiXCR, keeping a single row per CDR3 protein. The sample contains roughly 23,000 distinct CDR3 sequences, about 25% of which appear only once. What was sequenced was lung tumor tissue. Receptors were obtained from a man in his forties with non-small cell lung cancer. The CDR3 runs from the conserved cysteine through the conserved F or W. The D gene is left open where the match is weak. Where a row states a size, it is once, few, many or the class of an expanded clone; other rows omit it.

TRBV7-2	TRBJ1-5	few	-	CASSAGASQPQHF	TGTGCCAGCAGCGCCGGGGCGAGTCAGCCCCAGCATTTT
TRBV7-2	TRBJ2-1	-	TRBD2	CVSSLGGTSVGEQFF	TGTGTCAGCAGCTTAGGAGGGACTAGCGTGGGTGAGCAGTTCTTC
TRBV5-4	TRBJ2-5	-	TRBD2	CASSYAGVQETQYF	TGTGCCAGCAGCTATGCGGGAGTCCAAGAGACCCAGTACTTC
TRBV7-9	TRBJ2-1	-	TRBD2	CASIMLAGVDEQFF	TGTGCCAGCATCATGCTAGCGGGAGTGGATGAGCAGTTCTTC
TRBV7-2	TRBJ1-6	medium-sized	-	CASSLSGGSNYNSPLHF	TGTGCCAGCAGCTTAAGTGGGGGGTCCAACTATAATTCACCCCTCCACTTT
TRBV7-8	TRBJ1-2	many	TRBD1	CASTHGGQGGGYTF	TGTGCCAGCACCCATGGGGGGCAGGGGGGTGGCTACACCTTC
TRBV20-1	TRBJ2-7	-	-	CSAPTIGQSSGEQYF	TGCAGTGCTCCTACAATTGGACAATCCTCCGGCGAGCAGTACTTC
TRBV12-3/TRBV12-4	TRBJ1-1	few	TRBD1	CASTLQQGAGEAFF	TGTGCCAGCACCCTGCAACAGGGGGCAGGTGAAGCTTTCTTT
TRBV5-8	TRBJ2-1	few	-	CASSLVGYNEQFF	TGTGCCAGCAGCTTGGTAGGGTACAATGAGCAGTTCTTC
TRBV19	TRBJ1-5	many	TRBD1	CASSFPGQGGQPQHF	TGTGCCAGTAGTTTCCCCGGACAGGGGGGACAGCCCCAGCATTTT
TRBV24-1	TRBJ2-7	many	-	CATSDLDGDLSYEQYF	TGTGCCACCAGTGATTTGGACGGGGACCTCTCCTACGAGCAGTACTTC
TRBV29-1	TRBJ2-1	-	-	CSVDPTVLGSNEQFF	TGCAGCGTTGACCCTACGGTCCTGGGGAGCAATGAGCAGTTCTTC
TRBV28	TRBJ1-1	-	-	CASSRRQPEAFF	TGTGCCAGCAGCAGAAGACAGCCTGAAGCTTTCTTT
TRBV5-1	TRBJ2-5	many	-	CASSWMIANRETQYF	TGCGCCAGCAGCTGGATGATAGCTAATAGAGAGACCCAGTACTTC
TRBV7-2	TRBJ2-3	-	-	CASNLVGVGTDTQYF	TGTGCCAGCAACTTAGTGGGGGTTGGGACAGATACGCAGTATTTT
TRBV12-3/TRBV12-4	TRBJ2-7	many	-	CASSLVWTVAYEQYF	TGTGCCAGCAGTTTAGTCTGGACAGTGGCCTACGAGCAGTACTTC
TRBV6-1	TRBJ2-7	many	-	CASSEWPVGSYEQYF	TGTGCCAGCAGTGAATGGCCAGTGGGGTCCTACGAGCAGTACTTC
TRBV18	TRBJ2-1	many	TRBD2	CASSPAGGSYNEQFF	TGTGCCAGCTCGCCAGCGGGAGGGAGTTACAATGAGCAGTTCTTC
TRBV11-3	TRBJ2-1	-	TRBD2	CASSLEWLAGNEQFF	TGTGCCAGCAGCTTAGAGTGGCTAGCGGGAAATGAGCAGTTCTTC
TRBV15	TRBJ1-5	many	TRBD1	CATSRDWGRGGDQPQHF	TGTGCCACCAGCAGAGATTGGGGCAGGGGGGGGGATCAGCCCCAGCATTTT
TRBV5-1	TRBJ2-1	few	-	CASSLGDFYNEQFF	TGCGCCAGCAGCTTGGGGGACTTTTACAATGAGCAGTTCTTC
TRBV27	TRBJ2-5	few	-	CASSPRDGETQYF	TGTGCCAGCAGTCCCCGGGACGGAGAGACCCAGTACTTC
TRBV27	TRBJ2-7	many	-	CASSSDRRQQYF	TGTGCCAGCAGCTCGGACAGACGTCAGCAGTACTTC
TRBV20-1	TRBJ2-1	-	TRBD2	CSAGGIAGVGNEQFF	TGCAGTGCTGGCGGGATAGCGGGAGTCGGGAATGAGCAGTTCTTC
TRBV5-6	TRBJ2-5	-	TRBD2	CASSLVGSGYQETQYF	TGTGCCAGCAGCTTGGTCGGTAGCGGGTACCAAGAGACCCAGTACTTC
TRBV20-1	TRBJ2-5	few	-	CSAMYQETQYF	TGCAGTGCTATGTACCAAGAGACCCAGTACTTC
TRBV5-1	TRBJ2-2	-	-	CASSETGGTNTGELFF	TGCGCCAGCAGCGAGACCGGGGGCACGAACACCGGGGAGCTGTTTTTT